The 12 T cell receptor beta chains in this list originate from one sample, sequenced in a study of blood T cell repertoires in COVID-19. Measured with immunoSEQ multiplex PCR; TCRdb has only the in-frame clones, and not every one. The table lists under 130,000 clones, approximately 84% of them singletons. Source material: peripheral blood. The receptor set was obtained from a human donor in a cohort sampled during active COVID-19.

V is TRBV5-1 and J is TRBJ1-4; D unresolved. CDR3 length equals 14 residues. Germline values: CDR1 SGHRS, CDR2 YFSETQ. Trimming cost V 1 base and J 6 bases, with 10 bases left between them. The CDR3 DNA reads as TGCGCCAGCAGCTTGCCCGGGTCCTATGAAAAACTGTTTTTT. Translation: CASSLPGSYEKLFF. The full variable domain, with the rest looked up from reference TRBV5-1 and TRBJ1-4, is KAGVTQTPRYLIKTRGQQVTLSCSPISGHRSVSWYQQTPGQGLQFLFEYFSETQRNKGNFPGRFSGRQFSNSRSEMNVSTLELGDSALYLCASSLPGSYEKLFFGSGTQLSVL.

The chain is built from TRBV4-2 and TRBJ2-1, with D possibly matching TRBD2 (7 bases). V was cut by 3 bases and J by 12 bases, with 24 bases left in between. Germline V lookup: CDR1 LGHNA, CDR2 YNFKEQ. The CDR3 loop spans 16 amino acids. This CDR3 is CASSQTLAGGPIGQFF. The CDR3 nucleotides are TGTGCCAGCAGCCAGACCCTGGCCGGGGGGCCTATTGGGCAGTTCTTC.

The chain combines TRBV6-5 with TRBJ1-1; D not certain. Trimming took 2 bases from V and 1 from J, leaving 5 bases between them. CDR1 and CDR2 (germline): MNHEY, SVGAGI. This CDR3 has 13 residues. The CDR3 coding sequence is TGTGCCAGCAGTTACATAGAGAACACTGAAGCTTTCTTT. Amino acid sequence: CASSYIENTEAFF.

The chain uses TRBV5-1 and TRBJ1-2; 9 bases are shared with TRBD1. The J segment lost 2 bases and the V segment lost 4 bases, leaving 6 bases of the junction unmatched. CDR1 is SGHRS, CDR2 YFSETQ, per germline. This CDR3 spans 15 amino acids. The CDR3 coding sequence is TGCGCCAGCAGCCCCTGGGACAGGGCCAACTATGGCTACACCTTC. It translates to CASSPWDRANYGYTF. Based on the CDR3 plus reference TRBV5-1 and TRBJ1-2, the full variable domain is KAGVTQTPRYLIKTRGQQVTLSCSPISGHRSVSWYQQTPGQGLQFLFEYFSETQRNKGNFPGRFSGRQFSNSRSEMNVSTLELGDSALYLCASSPWDRANYGYTFGSGTRLTVV.

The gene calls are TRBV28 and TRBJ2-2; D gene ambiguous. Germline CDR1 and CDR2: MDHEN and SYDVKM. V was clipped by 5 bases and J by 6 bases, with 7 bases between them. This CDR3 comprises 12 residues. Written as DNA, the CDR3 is TGTGCCAGCAGTGTGGGCGCCGGGGAGCTGTTTTTT. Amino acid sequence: CASSVGAGELFF.

CDR3 sequence: CASSRKGQTNTGELFF. CDR3 coding DNA: TGTGCCAGCAGTAGAAAGGGACAGACGAACACCGGGGAGCTGTTTTTT. V usage is TRBV27 and J usage is TRBJ2-2, with 7 bases that match TRBD1. CDR1 is MNHEY and CDR2 is SMNVEV in the germline V gene (reference sequence). This CDR3 has 16 amino acids. J gave up 0 bases and V 5 bases, and 6 bases lay outside the gene matches.

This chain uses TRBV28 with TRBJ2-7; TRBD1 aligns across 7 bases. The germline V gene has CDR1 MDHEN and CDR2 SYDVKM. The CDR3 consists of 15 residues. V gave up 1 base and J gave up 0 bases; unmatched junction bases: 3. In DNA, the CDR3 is TGTGCCAGCAGTTTATTAGGGACAGCCTCCTACGAGCAGTACTTC. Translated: CASSLLGTASYEQYF. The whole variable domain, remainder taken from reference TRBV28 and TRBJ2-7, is DVKVTQSSRYLVKRTGEKVFLECVQDMDHENMFWYRQDPGLGLRLIYFSYDVKMKEKGDIPEGYSVSREKKERFSLILESASTNQTSMYLCASSLLGTASYEQYFGPGTRLTVT.

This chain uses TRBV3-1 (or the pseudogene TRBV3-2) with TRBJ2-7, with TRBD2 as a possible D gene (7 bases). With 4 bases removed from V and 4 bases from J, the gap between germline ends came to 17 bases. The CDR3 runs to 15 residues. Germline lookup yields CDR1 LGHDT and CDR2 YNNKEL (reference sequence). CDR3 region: CASSPTGGRRYEQYF. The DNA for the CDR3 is TGTGCCAGCAGCCCAACCGGGGGGCGGAGGTACGAGCAGTACTTC.

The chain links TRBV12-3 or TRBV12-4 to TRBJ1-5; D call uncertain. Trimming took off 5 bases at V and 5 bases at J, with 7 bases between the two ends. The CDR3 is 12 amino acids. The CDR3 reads CASSHGDQPQHF. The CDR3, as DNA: TGTGCCAGCAGTCACGGTGATCAGCCCCAGCATTTT.

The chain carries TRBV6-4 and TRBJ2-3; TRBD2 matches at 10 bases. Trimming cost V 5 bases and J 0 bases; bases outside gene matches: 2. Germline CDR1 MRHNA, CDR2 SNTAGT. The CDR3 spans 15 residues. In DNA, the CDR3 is TGTGCCAGCAGTTCGACTAGCGGGAGCACAGATACGCAGTATTTT. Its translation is CASSSTSGSTDTQYF.

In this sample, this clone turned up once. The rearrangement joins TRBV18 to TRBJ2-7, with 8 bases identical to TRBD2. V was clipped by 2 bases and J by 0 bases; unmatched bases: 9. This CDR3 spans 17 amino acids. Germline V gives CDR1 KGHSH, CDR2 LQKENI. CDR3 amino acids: CASSPGFQREFSYEQYF. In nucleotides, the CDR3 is TGTGCCAGCTCACCAGGGTTCCAGCGGGAGTTCTCCTACGAGCAGTACTTC.

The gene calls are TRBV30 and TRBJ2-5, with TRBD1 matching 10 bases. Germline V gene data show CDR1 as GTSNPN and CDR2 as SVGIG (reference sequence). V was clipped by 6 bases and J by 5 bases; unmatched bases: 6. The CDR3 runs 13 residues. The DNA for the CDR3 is TGTGCCTGTGACAGGGGGCATCGGGAGACCCAGTACTTC. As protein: CACDRGHRETQYF.